A single sample is the source of the 31 T cell receptor beta chains below, sequenced in a study of T cell responses to AZD1222 COVID-19 vaccine. Libraries were prepared by immunoSEQ multiplex PCR; TCRdb keeps only in-frame clonotypes and omits some of them. The sample records about 130,000 clones, approximately 90% being singletons. The sequences come from peripheral blood, collected 28 days after the second AZD1222 dose. Every receptor here comes from an adult who received the AZD1222 COVID-19 vaccine.

The chain carries TRBV18 and TRBJ1-1, with TRBD1 matching 10 bases. CDR1 is KGHSH, CDR2 LQKENI, per germline. This CDR3 has 15 residues. Losses at the gene ends were 3 bases for V and 3 bases for J; bases not matched to a gene: 4. CDR3 nucleotides: TGTGCCAGCTCACCTTCCGGGACAGGGGACACTGAAGCTTTCTTT. Translating it yields CASSPSGTGDTEAFF.

This clone was seen many times. The chain has TRBV7-9 and TRBJ1-2, with a possible D match to TRBD1 (5 bases). Germline V lookup: CDR1 SEHNR, CDR2 FQNEAQ (reference sequence). The CDR3 totals 15 residues. The V gene lost 1 base and the J gene lost 4 bases, with 13 bases spanning the gap. CDR3 coding DNA: TGTGCCAGCAGCTTAGGGGTAGCGGGGGTCTATGGCTACACCTTC. This encodes CASSLGVAGVYGYTF. Using reference TRBV7-9 and TRBJ1-2 for the parts outside the CDR3, the full variable domain is DTGVSQNPRHKITKRGQNVTFRCDPISEHNRLYWYRQTLGQGPEFLTYFQNEAQLEKSRLLSDRFSAERPKGSFSTLEIQRTEQGDSAMYLCASSLGVAGVYGYTFGSGTRLTVV.

V usage is TRBV9 and J usage is TRBJ1-4, with D tentatively TRBD1 (6 bases). The CDR3 is 14 residues long. Germline V gives CDR1 SGDLS, CDR2 YYNGEE. Trimming removed 4 bases from V and 5 bases from J, with 12 bases in between. The CDR3 coding sequence is TGTGCCAGCAGCTTAGGGGGGCCCAATGAAAAACTGTTTTTT. Translated, it gives CASSLGGPNEKLFF. Using reference TRBV9 and TRBJ1-4 for the parts outside the CDR3, the full variable domain is DSGVTQTPKHLITATGQRVTLRCSPRSGDLSVYWYQQSLDQGLQFLIQYYNGEERAKGNILERFSAQQFPDLHSELNLSSLELGDSALYFCASSLGGPNEKLFFGSGTQLSVL.

The chain links TRBV3-1 (or the pseudogene TRBV3-2) to TRBJ2-7, with 14 bases fitting TRBD2. Germline lookup yields CDR1 LGHDT and CDR2 YNNKEL (reference sequence). V gave up 2 bases and J gave up 7 bases; unmatched junction bases: 7. This CDR3 is 16 amino acids long. This CDR3 reads CASSQSGTSGSGEQYF. The DNA for the CDR3 is TGTGCCAGCAGCCAATCCGGGACTAGCGGGAGTGGTGAGCAGTACTTC.

The gene calls are TRBV18 and TRBJ1-6, with D maybe TRBD1 (5 bases). Trimming took 6 bases from V and 5 from J, leaving 17 bases between them. The CDR3 consists of 16 residues. CDR1 is KGHSH, CDR2 LQKENI, per germline. CDR3 region: CASSSTLAGHNSPLHF. The CDR3 nucleotides are TGTGCCAGCTCCTCGACCTTGGCGGGACATAATTCACCCCTCCACTTT.

The J gene is TRBJ1-1, the V gene TRBV3-1 (or the pseudogene TRBV3-2); D not certain. Trimming removed 1 base from V and 1 base from J, with 4 bases in between. The CDR3 is 13 residues long. The germline gives CDR1 LGHDT, CDR2 YNNKEL (reference sequence). The CDR3 loop reads CASSQGRNTEAFF. In DNA form, the CDR3 reads TGTGCCAGCAGCCAAGGCAGGAACACTGAAGCTTTCTTT.

The chain couples TRBV5-6 to TRBJ2-2, with D perhaps being TRBD1 or TRBD2 (6 bases each). CDR3 length: 15 amino acids. Per the germline V gene, CDR1 is SGHDT and CDR2 is YYEEEE. V lost 2 bases to trimming and J lost 5 bases, with 13 bases between them. The CDR3, as DNA: TGTGCCAGCAGCTTCGTAACGGGGGCGACCGGGGAGCTGTTTTTT. Its translation: CASSFVTGATGELFF.

The chain recombines TRBV7-3 with TRBJ1-3; D unresolved. Germline loops: CDR1 SGHTA, CDR2 FQGTGA. Trimming cost V 5 bases and J 1 base, with 15 bases left between them. This CDR3 region has 16 residues. This CDR3 is CASSQGSAGSGNTIYF. CDR3 coding DNA: TGTGCCAGCAGCCAAGGGTCGGCGGGGTCTGGAAACACCATATATTTT.

This clone has just a few counts. The CDR3 loop is CASSSGGTDTQYF. For the CDR3, the DNA is TGTGCCAGCAGTAGCGGGGGTACAGATACGCAGTATTTT. The V call is TRBV7-2, the J call TRBJ2-3; 9 positions agree with TRBD2. V trimming: 6 bases; J trimming: 3 bases; junction bases outside the gene matches: 1. This CDR3 is 13 amino acids long. The germline CDR1 and CDR2 sequences are SGHTA and FQGNSA.

The rearrangement links TRBV21-1 to TRBJ2-2; the table's TRBD1 call for D was not verified on the DNA. TRBV21-1 is designated a pseudogene. The CDR3 totals 15 residues. DNA of the CDR3: TGTGCCAGCAGCAAGGTAGACATGGACACCGGGGAGCTGTTTTTT. Protein: CASSKVDMDTGELFF.

This clone has just a few counts. The chain carries TRBV6-5 and TRBJ1-2; 8 bases fit TRBD1. The CDR3 has 15 residues. With V trimmed by 5 bases and J by 4 bases, 9 bases remained unmatched. Germline V gene sequence: CDR1 MNHEY, CDR2 SVGAGI. CDR3 residues: CASSPYRGDSYGYTF. The CDR3 DNA is TGTGCCAGCAGTCCCTACAGGGGGGACAGCTATGGCTACACCTTC.

V gene TRBV5-1 combines with J gene TRBJ2-1, with 7 positions matching TRBD2. Germline CDR1 and CDR2: SGHRS and YFSETQ. V shed 0 bases and J 3 bases; nucleotides not matched to a gene: 9. The CDR3 extends over 17 amino acids. CDR3 DNA: TGCGCCAGCAGCTTGGGACTAGCCGATTCCCTCTACAATGAGCAGTTCTTC. This sequence encodes CASSLGLADSLYNEQFF.

The CDR3 DNA reads TGTGCCAGCAGTGAGGGGACAGTCACCCTGTGGGGCACTGAAGCTTTCTTT. Protein: CASSEGTVTLWGTEAFF. The J gene is TRBJ1-1, the V gene TRBV2, with TRBD1 matching 7 bases. J lost 4 bases, V lost 3 bases, and 14 bases had no gene match. Germline-derived CDR1 and CDR2 are SNHLY and FYNNEI. The CDR3 length is 17 residues.

V gene TRBV7-2 combines with J gene TRBJ2-5; the D gene is possibly TRBD2 (6 bases). The V and J ends lost 5 bases and 0 bases respectively, with 19 bases between them. From germline, CDR1 is SGHTA and CDR2 FQGNSA. There are 17 residues in the CDR3. CDR3 in amino acids: CASSTRVGGAHQETQYF. Here the CDR3 DNA reads TGTGCCAGCAGCACTCGGGTAGGCGGGGCCCACCAAGAGACCCAGTACTTC.

The chain uses TRBV20-1 and TRBJ2-7, with D unclear. V shed 0 bases and J shed 6 bases, with 6 bases lying between them. This CDR3 has 11 amino acids. Germline loops: CDR1 DFQATT, CDR2 SNEGSKA (reference sequence). In nucleotides, the CDR3 is TGCAGTGCTAGAGATTACGCCGAGCAGTACTTC. Protein product: CSARDYAEQYF.

CDR3 region: CASSLTGYGYTF. The CDR3 coding sequence is TGTGCCAGTAGTCTGACAGGGTATGGCTACACCTTC. V usage is TRBV19 and J usage is TRBJ1-2; 7 nucleotides line up with TRBD1. CDR3 size: 12 residues. J was trimmed by 5 bases and V by 5 bases; bases with no gene match: 2. CDR1 and CDR2 (germline): LNHDA, SQIVND (reference sequence).

The chain recombines TRBV5-5 with TRBJ2-7; D possibly matches TRBD1 or TRBD2 (5 bases each). This CDR3 region has 13 residues. Germline CDR1 and CDR2: SGHKS and YYEKEE (reference sequence). The V end was cut by 4 bases, the J end by 3 bases, with 11 bases between. The CDR3 coding sequence is TGTGCCAGCAGCGTGGGACCTAACTACGAGCAGTACTTC. It specifies CASSVGPNYEQYF.

J is TRBJ1-2 and V is TRBV30; 12 positions agree with TRBD1. This CDR3 is 13 amino acids long. V lost 8 bases, J lost 8 bases, and 9 bases stayed unmatched. CDR1 GTSNPN and CDR2 SVGIG come from the germline V gene (reference sequence). DNA for the CDR3: TGTGCCCGCGAGGAGGGACAGGGGGCCGGCTACACCTTC. Protein product: CAREEGQGAGYTF.

The rearrangement joins TRBV7-9 to TRBJ1-4; unclear D gene. Trimming removed 5 bases from V and 5 bases from J, with 12 bases in between. CDR3 length equals 14 residues. Germline V gene sequence: CDR1 SEHNR, CDR2 FQNEAQ (reference sequence). The DNA for the CDR3 is TGTGCCAGCAGCGGAGCGGAGGGAAATGAAAAACTGTTTTTT. Amino acids: CASSGAEGNEKLFF.

The rearrangement uses TRBV7-2 and TRBJ1-2; weak D call: TRBD1 (5 bases). Germline CDR1 and CDR2: SGHTA and FQGNSA. CDR3 length equals 15 residues. Trimming stripped 0 bases from V and 5 bases from J, with 13 bases between. DNA of the CDR3: TGTGCCAGCAGCTTAGCGATGGGGGGGTGGTATGGCTACACCTTC. This translates into CASSLAMGGWYGYTF.

J is TRBJ2-2 and V is TRBV11-3, with a possible D match to TRBD2 (6 bases). This CDR3 is 14 amino acids long. The germline V and J ends were trimmed by 3 bases and 3 bases, with 8 bases remaining between them. CDR1 is SGHNT, CDR2 YENEEA, per germline. CDR3 bases: TGTGCCAGCAGCTTGGGCGGGGACACCGGGGAGCTGTTTTTT. It translates to CASSLGGDTGELFF.

CDR3 region: CSVAPDRHSSYNEQFF. The CDR3 nucleotides read TGCAGCGTGGCCCCGGATCGCCACAGCTCCTACAATGAGCAGTTCTTC. V is TRBV29-1 and J is TRBJ2-1, with unresolved D. CDR3 size: 16 residues. Trimming removed 6 bases at V and 0 bases at J, with 18 bases between. Germline CDR1 reads SQVTM; CDR2 reads ANQGSEA.

This clone showed up just a few times. The rearrangement links TRBV2 to TRBJ2-7; D is perhaps TRBD1 (6 bases). This CDR3 contains 15 residues. Trimming stripped 8 bases from V and 0 bases from J, with 17 bases between. Looked up from germline, CDR1 is SNHLY and CDR2 is FYNNEI. The CDR3 nucleotides read TGTGCCAGCGAACCCTTTATAGGGGGCTCCTACGAGCAGTACTTC. This gives the protein CASEPFIGGSYEQYF.

This chain uses TRBV18 with TRBJ2-5; 9 bases are shared with TRBD2. Germline V gene sequence: CDR1 KGHSH, CDR2 LQKENI. This CDR3 spans 15 amino acids. After removal of 3 bases from V and 5 bases from J, the junction contained 7 bases not matched to a gene. CDR3 in amino acids: CASSPSGGASETQYF. The CDR3 nucleotides read TGTGCCAGCTCACCTAGCGGGGGCGCTTCGGAGACCCAGTACTTC.

V gene TRBV18 combines with J gene TRBJ1-1; D is undetermined. The CDR3 sequence is 17 residues long. Germline V gene data show CDR1 as KGHSH and CDR2 as LQKENI. With 0 bases removed from V and 0 bases from J, the gap between germline ends came to 14 bases. The CDR3 DNA reads as TGTGCCAGCTCACCACCGAATCAGGCAAGTGTGAACACTGAAGCTTTCTTT. Protein sequence: CASSPPNQASVNTEAFF.

This chain links TRBV28 with TRBJ2-5, with a tentative D call TRBD1 (6 bases). This CDR3 spans 13 amino acids. V shed 2 bases and J shed 4 bases, with 8 bases lying between them. Germline CDR1 MDHEN, CDR2 SYDVKM. The CDR3: CASSLGQSETQYF. The CDR3, as DNA: TGTGCCAGCAGTTTAGGACAGTCAGAGACCCAGTACTTC.

The chain uses TRBV3-1 (or the pseudogene TRBV3-2) and TRBJ1-2, with 7 bases aligning to TRBD1. J lost 7 bases, V lost 0 bases, and 5 bases had no gene match. Per the germline V gene, CDR1 is LGHDT and CDR2 is YNNKEL (reference sequence). This CDR3 is built from 14 residues. The CDR3 DNA sequence: TGTGCCAGCAGCCAAGAGAGGGGGCTCGGTGGCTACACCTTC. It is translated as CASSQERGLGGYTF.

This clone was found a few times. The chain recombines TRBV19 with TRBJ1-5; 9 nucleotides agree with TRBD1. CDR1 and CDR2 (germline): LNHDA, SQIVND (reference sequence). The CDR3 length is 13 residues. The V gene end was trimmed by 6 bases and the J gene end by 4 bases; junction bases not matched to a gene: 1. Here the CDR3 reads CASRGQGNQPQHF. In DNA, the CDR3 is TGTGCCAGTAGAGGACAGGGGAATCAGCCCCAGCATTTT.

J is TRBJ1-1 and V is TRBV14, with D hard to call. V was trimmed by 0 bases and J by 8 bases, leaving 7 bases between them. This CDR3 comprises 12 residues. Germline-derived CDR1 and CDR2 are SGHDN and FVKESK. CDR3 amino acids: CASSQDGREAFF. Here the CDR3 DNA reads TGTGCCAGCAGCCAAGACGGCAGAGAAGCTTTCTTT.

This chain links TRBV5-1 with TRBJ2-7; 10 bases align to TRBD1. V shed 2 bases, J shed 3 bases, and the junction held 2 bases outside the gene matches. Germline V gene data show CDR1 as SGHRS and CDR2 as YFSETQ. CDR3 size: 14 residues. The CDR3 nucleotides read TGCGCCAGCAGCTTTAGGGACAGGGGCTACGAGCAGTACTTC. Translation gives CASSFRDRGYEQYF.

The V gene is TRBV5-1, the J gene TRBJ2-7; D possibly corresponds to TRBD2 (5 bases). Trimming stripped 0 bases from V and 4 bases from J, with 20 bases between. CDR1 and CDR2 (germline): SGHRS, YFSETQ. The CDR3 sequence is 17 residues long. CDR3 loop: CASSLAGVIAHFYEQYF. CDR3 DNA sequence: TGCGCCAGCAGCTTGGCCGGGGTGATAGCCCACTTTTACGAGCAGTACTTC.